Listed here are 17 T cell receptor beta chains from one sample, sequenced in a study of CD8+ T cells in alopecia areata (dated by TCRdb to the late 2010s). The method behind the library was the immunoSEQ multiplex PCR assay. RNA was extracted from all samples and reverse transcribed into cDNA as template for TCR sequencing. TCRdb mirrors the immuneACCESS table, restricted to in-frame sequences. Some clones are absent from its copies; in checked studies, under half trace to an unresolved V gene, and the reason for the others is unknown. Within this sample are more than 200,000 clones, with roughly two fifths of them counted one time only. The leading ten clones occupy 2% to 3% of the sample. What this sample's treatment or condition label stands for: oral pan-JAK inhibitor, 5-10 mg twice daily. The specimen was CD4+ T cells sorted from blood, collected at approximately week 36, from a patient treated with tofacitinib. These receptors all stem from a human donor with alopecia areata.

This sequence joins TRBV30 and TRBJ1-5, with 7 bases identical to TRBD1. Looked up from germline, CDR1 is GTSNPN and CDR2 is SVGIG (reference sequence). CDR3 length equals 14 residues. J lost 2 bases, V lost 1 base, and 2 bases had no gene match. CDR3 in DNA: TGTGCCTGGAGTGCGGGACAGCGCAATCAGCCCCAGCATTTT. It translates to CAWSAGQRNQPQHF.

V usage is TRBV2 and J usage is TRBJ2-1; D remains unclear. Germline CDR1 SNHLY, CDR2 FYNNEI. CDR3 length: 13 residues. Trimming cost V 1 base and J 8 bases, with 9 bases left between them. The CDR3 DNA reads TGTGCCAGCAGTGAAGGGACCGAGCATGAGCAGTTCTTC. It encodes CASSEGTEHEQFF.

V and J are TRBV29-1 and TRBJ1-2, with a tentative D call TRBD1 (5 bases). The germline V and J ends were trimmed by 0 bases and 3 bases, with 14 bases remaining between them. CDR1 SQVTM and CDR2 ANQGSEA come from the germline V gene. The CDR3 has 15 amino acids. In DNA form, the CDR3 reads TGCAGCGTTGAAGATCGGAAGGGGACTTACTATGGCTACACCTTC. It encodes CSVEDRKGTYYGYTF.

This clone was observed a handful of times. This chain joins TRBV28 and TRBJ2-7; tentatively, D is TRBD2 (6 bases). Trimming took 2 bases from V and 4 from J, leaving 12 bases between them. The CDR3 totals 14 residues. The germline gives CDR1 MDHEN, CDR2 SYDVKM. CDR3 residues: CASSLVLARYEQYF. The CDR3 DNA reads TGTGCCAGCAGTTTAGTCCTAGCGAGGTACGAGCAGTACTTC.

CDR3 bases: TGTGCCAGCAGTAAGGGACAGAAGGTCGCGGCCCTGTACTTC. It specifies CASSKGQKVAALYF. This sequence joins TRBV6-5 and TRBJ2-7; 7 nucleotides align to TRBD1. V was pared by 5 bases and J by 12 bases, with 16 bases of the junction left unmatched. Looked up from germline, CDR1 is MNHEY and CDR2 is SVGAGI. The CDR3 covers 14 residues.

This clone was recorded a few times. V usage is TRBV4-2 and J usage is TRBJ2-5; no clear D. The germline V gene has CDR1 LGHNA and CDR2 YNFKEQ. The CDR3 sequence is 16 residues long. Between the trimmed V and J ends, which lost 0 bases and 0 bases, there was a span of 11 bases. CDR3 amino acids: CASSQEGVGHQETQYF. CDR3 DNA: TGTGCCAGCAGCCAAGAGGGTGTAGGGCACCAAGAGACCCAGTACTTC.

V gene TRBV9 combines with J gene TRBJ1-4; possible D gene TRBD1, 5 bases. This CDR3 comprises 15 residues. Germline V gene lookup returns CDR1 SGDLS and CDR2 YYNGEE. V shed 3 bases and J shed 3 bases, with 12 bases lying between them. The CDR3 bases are TGTGCCAGCAGCGCACCTACGGGGGCTAATGAAAAACTGTTTTTT. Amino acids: CASSAPTGANEKLFF.

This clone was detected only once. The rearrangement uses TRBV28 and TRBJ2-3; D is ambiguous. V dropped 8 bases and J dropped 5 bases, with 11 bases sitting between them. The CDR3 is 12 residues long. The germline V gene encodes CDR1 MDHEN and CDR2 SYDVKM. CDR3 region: CASGPLGDTQYF. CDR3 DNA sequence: TGTGCCAGCGGGCCACTGGGAGATACGCAGTATTTT.

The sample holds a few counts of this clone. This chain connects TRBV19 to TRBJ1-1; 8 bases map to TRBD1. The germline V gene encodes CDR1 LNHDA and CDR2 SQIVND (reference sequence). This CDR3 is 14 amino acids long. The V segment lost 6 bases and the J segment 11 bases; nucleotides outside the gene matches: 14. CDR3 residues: CASSTGQVFNEAFF. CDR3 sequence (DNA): TGTGCCAGTAGCACGGGACAGGTTTTTAATGAGGCTTTCTTT.

The CDR3 DNA sequence: TGTGCCAGCAGCATACCTCGGACAGCGAACACTGAAGCTTTCTTT. Its translation is CASSIPRTANTEAFF. The chain carries TRBV5-6 and TRBJ1-1, with D perhaps TRBD1 (6 bases). This CDR3 contains 15 residues. Between the trimmed V and J ends, which lost 4 bases and 1 base, there was a span of 14 bases. Per the germline V gene, CDR1 is SGHDT and CDR2 is YYEEEE.

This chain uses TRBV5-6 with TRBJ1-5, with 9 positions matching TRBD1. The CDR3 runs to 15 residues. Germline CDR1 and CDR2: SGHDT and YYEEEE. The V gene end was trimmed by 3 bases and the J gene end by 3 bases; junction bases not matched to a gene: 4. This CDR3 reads CASSSWDRDNQPQHF. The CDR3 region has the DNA TGTGCCAGCAGCTCGTGGGACAGGGACAATCAGCCCCAGCATTTT.

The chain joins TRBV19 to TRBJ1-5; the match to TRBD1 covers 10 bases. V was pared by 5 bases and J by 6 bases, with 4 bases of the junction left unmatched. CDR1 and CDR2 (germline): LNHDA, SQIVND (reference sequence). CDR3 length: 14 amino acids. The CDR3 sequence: CASSPGTGAQPQHF. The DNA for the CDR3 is TGTGCCAGTAGTCCCGGGACAGGGGCTCAGCCCCAGCATTTT.

This chain's CDR3 is CASRGQDYEQYF. CDR3 bases: TGCGCCAGCAGGGGACAAGACTACGAGCAGTACTTC. The V and J genes are TRBV5-1 and TRBJ2-7, with D possibly being TRBD1 (6 bases). V was clipped by 5 bases and J by 3 bases, with 9 bases between them. The CDR3 is made up of 12 amino acids. Germline CDR1 and CDR2: SGHRS and YFSETQ. The variable domain in full, completed from reference TRBV5-1 and TRBJ2-7, reads KAGVTQTPRYLIKTRGQQVTLSCSPISGHRSVSWYQQTPGQGLQFLFEYFSETQRNKGNFPGRFSGRQFSNSRSEMNVSTLELGDSALYLCASRGQDYEQYFGPGTRLTVT.

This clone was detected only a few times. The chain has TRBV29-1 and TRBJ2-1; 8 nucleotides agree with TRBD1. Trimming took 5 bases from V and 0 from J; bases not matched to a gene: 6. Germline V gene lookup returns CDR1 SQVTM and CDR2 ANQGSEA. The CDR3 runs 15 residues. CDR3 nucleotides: TGCAGCGTTTCCACAGGGGGGAGCTCCTACAATGAGCAGTTCTTC. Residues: CSVSTGGSSYNEQFF.

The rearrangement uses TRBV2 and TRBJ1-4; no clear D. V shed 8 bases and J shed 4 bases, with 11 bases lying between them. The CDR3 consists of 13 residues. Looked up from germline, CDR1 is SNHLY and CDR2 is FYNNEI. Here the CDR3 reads CASVVELNEKLFF. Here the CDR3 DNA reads TGTGCCAGCGTGGTGGAACTTAATGAAAAACTGTTTTTT.

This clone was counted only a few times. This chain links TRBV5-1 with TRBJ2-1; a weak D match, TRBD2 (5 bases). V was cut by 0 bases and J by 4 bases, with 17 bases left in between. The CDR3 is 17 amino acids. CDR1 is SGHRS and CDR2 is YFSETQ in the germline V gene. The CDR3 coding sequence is TGCGCCAGCAGCTTGGTAGGCCCGGGGTTTATGTACAATGAGCAGTTCTTC. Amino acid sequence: CASSLVGPGFMYNEQFF.

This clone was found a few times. This chain's CDR3 is CASSLAGGSDEQYF. CDR3 nucleotides: TGCGCCAGCAGCTTGGCAGGGGGCTCGGACGAGCAGTACTTC. The gene calls are TRBV5-1 and TRBJ2-7, with 8 bases that match TRBD1. The germline CDR1 and CDR2 sequences are SGHRS and YFSETQ. V dropped 0 bases and J dropped 5; count of bases not matched to a gene: 4. The CDR3 has 14 residues.